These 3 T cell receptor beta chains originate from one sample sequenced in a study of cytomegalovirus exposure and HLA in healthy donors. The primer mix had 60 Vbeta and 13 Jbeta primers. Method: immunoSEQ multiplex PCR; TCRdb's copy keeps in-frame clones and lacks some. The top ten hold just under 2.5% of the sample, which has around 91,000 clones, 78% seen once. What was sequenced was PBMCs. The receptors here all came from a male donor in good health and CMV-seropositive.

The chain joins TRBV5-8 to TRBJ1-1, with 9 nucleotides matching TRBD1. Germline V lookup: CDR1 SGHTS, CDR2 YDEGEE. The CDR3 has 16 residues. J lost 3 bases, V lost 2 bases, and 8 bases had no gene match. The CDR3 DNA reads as TGTGCCAGCAGCTTCGGAACAGGGGGCGTACACACTGAAGCTTTCTTT. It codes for CASSFGTGGVHTEAFF.

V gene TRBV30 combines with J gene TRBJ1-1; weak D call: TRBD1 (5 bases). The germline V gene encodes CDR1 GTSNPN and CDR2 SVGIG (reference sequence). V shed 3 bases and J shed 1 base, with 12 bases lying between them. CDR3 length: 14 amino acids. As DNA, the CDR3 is TGTGCCTGGAGGGTACAAGGGGAGAACACTGAAGCTTTCTTT. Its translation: CAWRVQGENTEAFF.

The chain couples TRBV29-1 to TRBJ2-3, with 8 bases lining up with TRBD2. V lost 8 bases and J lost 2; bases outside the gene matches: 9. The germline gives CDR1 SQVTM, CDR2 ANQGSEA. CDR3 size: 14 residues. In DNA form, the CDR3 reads TGCAGCTCGGGTAGCGGGATTTCCACAGATACGCAGTATTTT. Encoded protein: CSSGSGISTDTQYF.